This TCR beta chain appears in the sequencing data of a study of cytomegalovirus exposure and HLA in healthy donors. Study-level results: Specificity of a few CMV-associated chains for CMV antigens was verified in vitro. The study designated 160 or so TCR beta chains cytomegalovirus-associated. Most TCR sequences proved rare, with some public TCRs found in many donors.

The table came from immunoSEQ multiplex PCR; TCRdb's copy has only in-frame clones and leaves some out. The repertoire includes 200,000 or so clones, around 90% of them detected once, and 2% to 2.5% sits in the top ten. Separation from the roughly 700-subject first cohort characterized the approximately 120-subject validation cohort, to which the donors belonged. Germline CDR1 and CDR2: SGHVS and FNYEAQ. V lost 1 base, J lost 6 bases, and 10 bases lay in between. There are 13 residues in the CDR3. A note on this clone: Its specificity is unknown.

The gene calls are TRBV7-6 and TRBJ2-7; D is uncertain. What was sequenced was PBMCs. This sequence was found in a woman between 18 and 29 years old in good health and CMV-seropositive. CDR3 DNA: TGTGCCAGCAGCTTAGGTCCGACAAGCGAGCAGTACTTC. It yields the protein CASSLGPTSEQYF.